This T cell receptor beta chain is drawn from a study of shared clonotypes between healthy human individuals (dated by TCRdb to 2018 to 2020). At the level of the whole study: Two women and a few men aged 18 to 49 years were included in the cohort. For each donor, CD4 naive and CD4 memory were each run on three plates, CD8 naive on two plates, and CD8 memory on one plate. The study deeply sequenced blood TCR repertoires of about five healthy adults to estimate repertoire size and the extent of clonotype sharing between individuals. To increase sequencing depth and limit assay-specific biases, different laboratories used diverse techniques to prepare libraries and sequence TCR repertoires. Leukapheresis yielded between about 0.94 and 8.9 billion PBMCs per donor. Broad study findings and their caveats: Sampling was restricted to blood, and TCR repertoires in tissues likely differ from the TCR repertoires found in blood. Higher generation probabilities were observed for clonotypes shared by all four sorted-subset donors than for non-shared clonotypes. When a handful of donors were compared, the shared fraction of clonotypes was around 5.1% for naive CD4, about 4% for naive CD8, 2.3% for memory CD4, and approximately 0.4% for memory CD8. Larger estimated clonotype richness was generally found for naive subsets than for memory subsets. Incomplete sequencing was indicated by rarefaction of sorted-subset datasets, despite the large sequencing depth. Because the study included a small number of donors, the genetic and exposure-history diversity represented was limited. Based on pairwise subsampling, the degree of clonotype sharing among donors was expected to be affected by sequencing depth.

Using the deep immunoSEQ assay, TCR CDR3 regions were amplified from genomic DNA by multiplex PCR. Extracted genomic DNA from each cell subset was spread evenly across all wells of several immunoSEQ 96-well plates, with each plate serving as a replicate. Each replicate PCR for sorted subsets received about 220 ng genomic DNA, equal to around 32,000 T cell genomes. Purified libraries were measured with a Qubit 3.0 fluorometer, size-checked on a Bioanalyzer 2100, and measured again with the KAPA Library Quantification kit. Every immunoSEQ 96-well plate was sequenced on a separate single-read 150-cycle Illumina NextSeq 550 flow cell. Concerning the study's data processing: Because the immunoSEQ output held only junctional sequences and lacked quality scores, the filtering could not match the filtering applied to full-length reads. Sequences were annotated with PyIR, a Python wrapper for IgBLAST v1.9, using IMGT germline references to assign V/J genes and CDR3. Reads were filtered out if the reads had weak V/J assignments (E-value above 1e-6), no CDR3, stop codons, out-of-frame junctions, or ambiguous translated residues. V3J clonotypes were defined as sequences sharing an identical inferred V gene, J gene, and CDR3 amino acid sequence. Percentage overlap between repertoires was calculated by dividing the number of shared unique clonotypes by the size of the smaller repertoire. Richness of each repertoire was evaluated using RTK rarefaction, the Chao1 estimator, and Recon v2.1 estimates of unobserved clonotypes. For all TCRbeta clonotypes obtained by the gDNA method from four donors, generation probabilities were computed with OLGA. TCRdb limited this immuneACCESS table to in-frame rearrangements with V and J called. A share of clones is missing; checked studies link under half to unresolved V genes, and the rest is unexplained. That table gives V, J and clone size, and the DNA gave D and trimming. The sample table shows about 2 million clones, and 85% to 95% are seen once. The biggest ten clones account for around 0.13% of the sample.

About this clone: This receptor's antigen is unknown. No much larger clonotype is one base removed from it; base qualities were not supplied.

The donors were healthy, HIV-negative adults with no recently reported acute infections or vaccinations. Every donor was a Caucasian adult residing in Nashville, Tennessee, USA. CD4+ T cells were enriched by magnetic negative selection; naive cells were then positively selected on CD45RA, and the negative fraction formed the memory subset. Blood was collected by leukapheresis, and PBMCs were isolated by Ficoll-Histopaque density gradient centrifugation and then cryopreserved in liquid nitrogen vapor phase. Purity and quantity of every magnetically sorted T cell population were checked by analytical flow cytometry. Each sorted fraction had its genomic DNA isolated and then quantified by UV absorbance on a Nanodrop 2000c. The cysteine opens and the phenylalanine closes a CDR3 of 13 amino acids. Only the CDR3 DNA stays, 39 bases, in frame from base 1. V sheds 4 bases and J sheds 2 bases, leaving 11 bases between their ends. For CDR1 and CDR2, the germline V gene (reference sequence) lists GTSNPN and SVGIG.

The specimen was naive CD4+ T cells sorted from blood. The sample's cell subset or site label is to be understood as: CD45RA+ positively selected. The receptor was isolated from a man aged 18-30 years in good health. The chain was built from TRBV30 and TRBJ1-1; the D region possibly corresponds to TRBD1 (5 bases align). The DNA sequence is as follows: TGTGCCTGGACCGTAGGGGTTAACACTGAAGCTTTCTTT. Translated, it reads CAWTVGVNTEAFF.